Listed below are T cell receptor beta chains from one sample, sequenced in a study of T cells in narcolepsy. Assay: immunoSEQ multiplex PCR; the TCRdb copy retains only in-frame clones and omits some. This sample has 30,000 to 35,000 clones, with 80% to 85% found just once. The sequencing sample was made of CD45RA- memory CD4+ T cells from PBMCs. These receptor sequences come from a human donor with narcolepsy. The CDR3 runs from the conserved cysteine through the conserved F or W. A D gene is named only where the DNA matches it firmly. The size of a clone is reported for some rows only, either as once, few or many, or as a class for expanded clones.

size,D,length,J,V,CDR3,DNA
-,TRBD1,18,TRBJ2-6,TRBV7-9,CASNKEGRGQAGANVLTF,TGTGCCAGCAACAAAGAAGGCAGGGGGCAGGCTGGGGCCAACGTCCTGACTTTC
-,TRBD1,23,TRBJ1-2,TRBV27,CASSLFFYRGLKTNYTTDYGYTF,TGTGCCAGCAGTTTATTCTTTTACAGGGGGCTAAAAACGAACTATACTACAGACTATGGCTACACCTTC
-,TRBD2,16,TRBJ2-1,TRBV5-1,CASRTSRRGDYNEQFF,TGCGCCAGCAGGACGTCTAGGCGGGGGGACTACAATGAGCAGTTCTTC
-,-,15,TRBJ2-2,TRBV18,CASSPIIDMTGELFF,TGTGCCAGCTCACCTATCATCGACATGACCGGGGAGCTGTTTTTT
-,TRBD1,15,TRBJ1-2,TRBV2,CASSEGGDRDYGYTF,TGTGCCAGCAGTGAGGGAGGCGACAGGGACTATGGCTACACCTTC
few,-,12,TRBJ2-3,TRBV29-1,CSVEANTDTQYF,TGCAGCGTTGAGGCTAACACAGATACGCAGTATTTT
-,-,13,TRBJ1-2,TRBV6-1,CASSATGAVGYTF,TGTGCCAGCAGTGCGACGGGGGCGGTTGGCTACACCTTC
-,-,15,TRBJ1-2,TRBV5-1,CASSSSSDTSLGYTF,TGCGCCAGCAGCTCTTCCTCGGACACGTCCCTAGGCTACACCTTC
-,-,15,TRBJ2-5,TRBV9,CASSVGQGFTGTQYF,TGTGCCAGCAGCGTAGGGCAGGGTTTCACAGGGACCCAGTACTTC
-,-,13,TRBJ2-5,TRBV27,CASSYTEKETQYF,TGTGCCAGCAGTTATACAGAGAAAGAGACCCAGTACTTC
-,-,13,TRBJ1-5,TRBV6-1,CASSEGHNQPQHF,TGTGCCAGCAGTGAAGGCCACAATCAGCCCCAGCATTTT
few,-,14,TRBJ1-1,TRBV19,CASSPRTVGAEAFF,TGTGCCAGTAGCCCTAGGACAGTAGGCGCTGAAGCTTTCTTT
-,-,14,TRBJ2-7,TRBV30,CAWSVRQELYEQYF,TGTGCCTGGAGTGTGAGGCAGGAACTATACGAGCAGTACTTC
-,-,13,TRBJ1-2,TRBV6-5,CASSYTGNYGYTF,TGTGCCAGCAGTTACACAGGAAACTATGGCTACACCTTC
-,-,19,TRBJ1-5,TRBV7-8,CASSLAQGRAVRSNQPQHF,TGTGCCAGCAGCTTAGCGCAAGGAAGGGCGGTTCGGAGCAATCAGCCCCAGCATTTT
-,-,13,TRBJ1-1,TRBV2,CASRGDMSTEAFF,TGTGCCAGCAGAGGGGACATGAGCACTGAAGCTTTCTTT
-,-,13,TRBJ2-7,TRBV2,CASMREDGLEQYF,TGTGCCAGCATGAGGGAGGACGGCCTCGAGCAGTACTTC
-,-,13,TRBJ2-3,TRBV5-1,CASSSQGTDTQYF,TGCGCCAGCAGCTCCCAGGGGACAGATACGCAGTATTTT
-,TRBD1,14,TRBJ1-6,TRBV5-6,CASSLGQGGSPLHF,TGTGCCAGCAGCCTGGGACAGGGGGGGTCACCCCTCCACTTT
-,TRBD1,13,TRBJ1-1,TRBV16,CASSQDRGTEAFF,TGTGCCAGCAGCCAAGACAGGGGCACTGAAGCTTTCTTT
-,-,15,TRBJ2-1,TRBV9,CASSPSRQPHNEQFF,TGTGCCAGCAGTCCCTCTAGGCAGCCTCACAATGAGCAGTTCTTC
-,-,13,TRBJ1-2,TRBV7-8,CASARQRDYGYTF,TGTGCCAGCGCCCGACAGAGGGACTATGGCTACACCTTC
-,-,13,TRBJ1-1,TRBV6-4,CASSVNRETEAFF,TGTGCCAGCAGTGTTAACAGGGAGACCGAAGCTTTCTTT
-,TRBD1,14,TRBJ1-2,TRBV6-5,CASSSGPQGYGYTF,TGTGCCAGCAGTTCTGGGCCACAGGGGTATGGCTACACCTTC
-,-,14,TRBJ2-6,TRBV30,CAWRLGTGANVLTF,TGTGCCTGGAGATTGGGGACTGGGGCCAACGTCCTGACTTTC
few,-,14,TRBJ1-1,TRBV11-2,CASSFEGGHTEAFF,TGTGCCAGCAGCTTTGAAGGGGGGCACACTGAAGCTTTCTTT
few,-,17,TRBJ2-6,TRBV10-3,CAVEIGQTVSGANVLTF,TGTGCCGTCGAGATAGGGCAGACCGTCTCTGGGGCCAACGTCCTGACTTTC
-,TRBD2,14,TRBJ2-1,TRBV7-2,CASSFQRGWYEQFF,TGTGCCAGCAGCTTCCAGCGGGGGTGGTATGAGCAGTTCTTC
-,-,18,TRBJ2-1,TRBV7-3,CASSLIGSDYPSYNEQFF,TGTGCCAGCAGCTTAATTGGGAGCGACTACCCCTCCTACAATGAGCAGTTCTTC
-,-,14,TRBJ2-1,TRBV18,CASSQTGLYNEQFF,TGTGCCAGCTCACAAACAGGGTTGTACAATGAGCAGTTCTTC